This T cell receptor beta chain was found in a study of T cell responses to AZD1222 COVID-19 vaccine. Study-level information: Researchers grouped second doses given at about 4 or about 12 weeks into one pool.

Study outcomes and limitations: Females outnumbered males among donors, who were mostly white British; clonal diversity was possibly underestimated. Vaccine-associated CD4 TCRs ranged over spike, dominating at 160-218 and 743-854.

TCRdb's copy holds only in-frame clones and misses some; the assay was immunoSEQ multiplex PCR. The sample has 100,000 to 150,000 clones, around 90% seen once. This clone was found once. Its target is not known. There are 10 residues in the CDR3. The V gene lost 8 bases and the J gene lost 2 bases, with 3 bases spanning the gap. Looked up from germline, CDR1 is SNHLY and CDR2 is FYNNEI. This sequence was found in an adult in good health. The material was peripheral blood, obtained on day 0 of AZD1222 vaccination. The chain has TRBV2 and TRBJ1-1; D is uncertain. The CDR3 nucleotides read TGTGCCAGCGGCAACACTGAAGCTTTCTTT. Amino acids: CASGNTEAFF. The whole variable domain, filled in from reference TRBV2 and TRBJ1-1, reads EPEVTQTPSHQVTQMGQEVILRCVPISNHLYFYWYRQILGQKVEFLVSFYNNEISEKSEIFDDQFSVERPDGSNFTLKIRSTKLEDSAMYFCASGNTEAFFGQGTRLTVV.